These 6 T cell receptor beta chains originate from one sample sequenced in a study of post-analysis software for immune sequencing data. Unique molecular identifiers were present in the TCR beta cDNA libraries. TCRdb re-derived calls from the PCR reads in MiXCR, one entry per CDR3 protein. Among 650,000 to 850,000 distinct CDR3 sequences listed, around 42% were seen once. General study findings and limits: TRBV segments more frequent in patients than in controls numbered a few and included TRBV5-6, TRBV5-1 and TRBV20-1.

No cognate antigen is known for these TCRs. The specimen sequenced was blood. These receptors were collected from a girl aged 10-17 years with multiple sclerosis.

This rearrangement joins TRBV6-6 to TRBJ2-2; TRBD1 aligns across 8 bases. Per the germline V gene, CDR1 is MNHNY and CDR2 is SVGAGI (reference sequence). J was trimmed by 0 bases and V by 7 bases; bases with no gene match: 4. CDR3 size: 15 residues. The DNA of the CDR3 is TGTGCCAGCACTCGGGACAGGCCGAACACCGGGGAGCTGTTTTTT. Its protein is CASTRDRPNTGELFF.

In this sample, this clonotype turned up once. The rearrangement joins TRBV5-1 to TRBJ2-1, with TRBD2 matching 12 bases. Germline V gene sequence: CDR1 SGHRS, CDR2 YFSETQ. V was clipped by 4 bases and J by 6 bases; unmatched bases: 8. The CDR3 spans 16 residues. The CDR3 sequence: CASSRTTSGSFNEQFF. The CDR3 region has the DNA TGCGCCAGCAGCCGAACGACTAGCGGGAGTTTCAATGAGCAGTTCTTC.

The J gene is TRBJ1-5, the V gene TRBV4-1, with 7 nucleotides matching TRBD1. J lost 5 bases, V lost 0 bases, and 4 bases had no gene match. This CDR3 has 15 residues. CDR1 is MGHRA and CDR2 is YSYEKL in the germline V gene. CDR3 region: CASSQDGTAYQPQHF. CDR3 sequence (DNA): TGCGCCAGCAGCCAAGATGGGACAGCTTATCAGCCCCAGCATTTT.

There are many counts of this clonotype. This sequence joins TRBV12-3 or TRBV12-4 and TRBJ2-1; D remains ambiguous. The CDR3 covers 12 residues. V lost 2 bases to trimming and J lost 7 bases, with 6 bases between them. CDR3: CASSLNGNEQFF. CDR3 coding DNA: TGTGCCAGCAGTTTAAACGGGAATGAGCAGTTCTTC.

This clonotype was observed a handful of times. This chain joins TRBV6-1 and TRBJ2-7; 11 nucleotides match TRBD2. The V gene end was trimmed by 6 bases and the J gene end by 0 bases; junction bases not matched to a gene: 4. CDR3 length equals 15 residues. CDR1 MNHNS and CDR2 SASEGT come from the germline V gene. The CDR3 reads CASRRLAGTSYEQYF. The CDR3 DNA is TGTGCCAGCAGACGACTAGCGGGGACCTCCTACGAGCAGTACTTC.

This chain connects TRBV7-9 to TRBJ1-1; the D gene is possibly TRBD1 (6 bases). V lost 5 bases to trimming and J lost 4 bases, with 17 bases between them. Germline values: CDR1 SEHNR, CDR2 FQNEAQ (reference sequence). This CDR3 contains 15 residues. This CDR3 reads CASSHGHLGGTEAFF. In DNA, the CDR3 is TGTGCCAGCAGCCACGGACACCTAGGGGGCACTGAAGCTTTCTTT.